This T cell receptor beta chain was obtained from a study of neoadjuvant anti-PD-1 for oral cavity cancer. Across the study: Nivolumab at 3 mg/kg was mostly given biweekly, three to four doses, pre-surgery. Around day 43, patients without progression received a fourth nivolumab dose before surgery.

This clone appeared a single time. PBMC libraries mostly used approximately 500 ng of input genomic DNA, with six replicates per sample. Sequencing used immunoSEQ multiplex PCR; TCRdb keeps in-frame clones, though not all of them. This sample has about 13,000 clones, with roughly 70% found just once. After removal of 3 bases from V and 7 bases from J, the junction contained 5 bases not matched to a gene. The germline V gene encodes CDR1 LNHDA and CDR2 SQIVND (reference sequence). There are 14 residues in the CDR3. Specified time point: after neoadjuvant nivolumab, at surgical resection. Stage II-IVA oral cavity squamous cell carcinoma was new and untreated by systemic or radiation therapy.

The sequence came from a person between 40 and 79 years old with oral cavity squamous cell carcinoma. J is TRBJ2-1 and V is TRBV19; 8 bases agree with TRBD2. Sequencing was performed on PBMCs, taken after nivolumab (anti-PD-1) treatment. In nucleotides, the CDR3 is TGTGCCAGTAGTATTGGCGGCGGGAGGAATGAGCAGTTCTTC. This encodes CASSIGGGRNEQFF.